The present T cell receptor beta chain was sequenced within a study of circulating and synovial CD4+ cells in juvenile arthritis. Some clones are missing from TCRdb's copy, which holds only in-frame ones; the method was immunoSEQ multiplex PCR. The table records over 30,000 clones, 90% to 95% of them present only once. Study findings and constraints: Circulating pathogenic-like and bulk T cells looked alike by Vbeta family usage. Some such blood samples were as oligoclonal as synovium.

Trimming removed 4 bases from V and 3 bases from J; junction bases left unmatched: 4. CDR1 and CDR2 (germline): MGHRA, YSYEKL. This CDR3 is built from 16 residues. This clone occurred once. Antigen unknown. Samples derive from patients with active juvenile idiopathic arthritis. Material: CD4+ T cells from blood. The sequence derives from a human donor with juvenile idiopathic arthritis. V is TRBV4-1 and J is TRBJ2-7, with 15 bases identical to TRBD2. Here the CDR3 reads CASSPWGLAGGYEQYF. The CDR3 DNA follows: TGCGCCAGCAGCCCGTGGGGACTAGCGGGAGGCTACGAGCAGTACTTC.